This is a list of T cell receptor beta chains from one sample in a study of persistence of HIV-infected CD4 T cells. TCRdb's copy holds only in-frame clones and misses some; the assay was immunoSEQ multiplex PCR. The sample contains fewer than 15,000 clones, about 66% of which appear only once. These receptors' antigens are unknown. The specimen comprised CD4+ T cells sorted from PBMCs after roughly 18-hour stimulation, sampled from a patient who received antiretroviral therapy. These receptors were taken from an adult man with HIV who was CMV-seropositive. CDR3s include the opening cysteine and the closing phenylalanine or tryptophan. The D gene is left open where the match is weak. Expanded clones are given a class, and other clones once, few, many or no size at all.

d_call j_call clone_size v_call cdr3_aa cdr3_nt
NA TRBJ2-5 once TRBV7-9 CASNYYGVQETQYF TGTGCCAGCAACTATTACGGGGTCCAAGAGACCCAGTACTTC
NA TRBJ2-5 NA TRBV7-9 CASSRTHPRTRGDGETQYF TGTGCCAGCAGCCGAACCCACCCGAGGACCCGTGGGGACGGGGAGACCCAGTACTTC
TRBD2 TRBJ2-4 NA TRBV15 CATSRDLLGLAGGRENIQYF TGTGCCACCAGCAGAGATCTCTTGGGACTAGCGGGAGGAAGAGAAAACATTCAGTACTTC
TRBD2 TRBJ2-1 NA TRBV7-3 CASSFNGASGGDNEQFF TGTGCCAGCAGCTTTAACGGGGCTAGCGGGGGAGACAATGAGCAGTTCTTC
NA TRBJ1-2 NA TRBV7-8 CASSPVAGGYTF TGTGCCAGCAGCCCGGTCGCGGGAGGCTACACCTTC
TRBD1 TRBJ2-7 NA TRBV18 CASSPRAEQGAREQYF TGTGCCAGCTCACCTCGGGCCGAACAGGGGGCGCGAGAGCAGTACTTC
TRBD1 TRBJ1-2 NA TRBV19 CASSSRDRVDYGYTF TGTGCCAGTAGTTCCCGGGACAGGGTGGACTATGGCTACACCTTC
TRBD1 TRBJ1-1 NA TRBV25-1 CASRQGRHTEAFF TGTGCCAGCAGACAGGGGCGGCACACTGAAGCTTTCTTT
NA TRBJ1-2 medium-sized TRBV4-2 CASSQTTGSAGYTF TGTGCCAGCAGCCAAACTACAGGGTCGGCTGGCTACACCTTC
NA TRBJ1-5 NA TRBV2 CASRGASRPNQPQHF TGTGCCAGCAGGGGTGCTTCTCGGCCGAATCAGCCCCAGCATTTT
NA TRBJ1-2 NA TRBV6-5 CASISPSVGYTF TGTGCCAGCATTAGTCCTTCGGTGGGCTACACCTTC
TRBD1 TRBJ1-2 NA TRBV5-1 CASSLGTGTTSGYTF TGCGCCAGCAGCCTCGGGACAGGGACTACGTCTGGCTACACCTTC
TRBD1 TRBJ1-1 NA TRBV24-1 CATRDRKGDAFF TGTGCCACCAGGGACAGGAAAGGGGATGCTTTCTTT
NA TRBJ1-4 NA TRBV30 CAWSVQGGVEKLFF TGTGCCTGGAGTGTTCAGGGCGGGGTTGAAAAACTGTTTTTT
TRBD1 TRBJ1-2 once TRBV9 CASSGPGGYGYTF TGTGCCAGCAGCGGGCCAGGGGGATATGGCTACACCTTC
NA TRBJ1-2 NA TRBV7-2 CASSLSPKRNRVYGYTF TGTGCCAGCAGCTTAAGCCCGAAACGGAATCGTGTCTATGGCTACACCTTC
TRBD1 TRBJ1-2 NA TRBV6-6 CASSYPDRGSDYGYTF TGTGCCAGCAGTTACCCAGACAGGGGGTCGGACTATGGCTACACCTTC
NA TRBJ1-6 medium-sized TRBV5-4 CASSIENNSPLHF TGTGCCAGCAGCATTGAGAATAATTCACCCCTCCACTTT
NA TRBJ1-5 NA TRBV6-6 CASSYLGLAQEPQHF TGTGCCAGCAGTTACTTAGGACTCGCCCAAGAGCCCCAGCATTTT
NA TRBJ1-4 NA TRBV2 CASSPEGVWFSVVFF TGTGCCAGCAGTCCCGAGGGGGTGTGGTTTAGTGTGGTGTTTTTT
NA TRBJ1-2 few TRBV28 CASSLRELYGYTF TGTGCCAGCAGTTTACGGGAACTTTATGGCTACACCTTC
NA TRBJ1-2 few TRBV7-8 CASSFISGFGGSSYGYTF TGTGCCAGCAGCTTTATTTCAGGATTCGGGGGTTCTTCCTATGGCTACACCTTC
NA TRBJ1-2 NA TRBV19 CASSMGGVSYGYTF TGTGCCAGTAGTATGGGCGGGGTTTCCTATGGCTACACCTTC
NA TRBJ1-1 few TRBV29-1 CSVEGGNTEAFF TGCAGCGTTGAGGGCGGGAACACTGAAGCTTTCTTT
TRBD2 TRBJ2-3 few TRBV6-5 CAGTSGGAGTDTQYF TGTGCCGGGACTAGCGGGGGGGCCGGCACAGATACGCAGTATTTT
NA TRBJ1-5 NA TRBV6-2/TRBV6-3 CASSSGRNNQPQHF TGTGCCAGCAGTTCGGGACGGAACAATCAGCCCCAGCATTTT
NA TRBJ2-2 NA TRBV7-2 CASSSAGRTGELFF TGTGCCAGCAGCTCCGCAGGACGAACCGGGGAGCTGTTTTTT
TRBD1 TRBJ1-3 NA TRBV5-5 CASSFQGGRNTIYF TGTGCCAGCAGCTTCCAGGGGGGGAGAAACACCATATATTTT
NA TRBJ2-4 few TRBV4-3 CASSQNRIAPAKNIQYF TGCGCCAGCAGCCAAAATCGGATAGCGCCCGCCAAAAACATTCAGTACTTC
TRBD1 TRBJ1-1 few TRBV5-5 CASSLTGSTGATEAFF TGTGCCAGCAGCTTAACGGGATCGACAGGGGCCACTGAAGCTTTCTTT
TRBD2 TRBJ2-1 few TRBV29-1 CSVSGTSSSDEQFF TGCAGCGTTTCCGGGACTAGCTCTTCGGATGAGCAGTTCTTC
TRBD2 TRBJ2-7 NA TRBV19 CASSMALAGHSYEQYF TGTGCCAGTAGTATGGCCCTAGCGGGACACTCCTACGAGCAGTACTTC
TRBD2 TRBJ2-5 NA TRBV5-1 CASSLRRPSGRETQYF TGCGCCAGCAGCTTACGACGTCCTAGCGGGAGAGAGACCCAGTACTTC
NA TRBJ1-6 NA TRBV6-5 CASRSGGKGNSPLHF TGTGCCAGCAGGTCGGGGGGGAAGGGTAATTCACCCCTCCACTTT
TRBD2 TRBJ2-2 medium-sized TRBV19 CASTSGLGGGELFF TGTGCCAGTACCTCGGGACTAGGTGGCGGGGAGCTGTTTTTT
NA TRBJ2-6 NA TRBV7-2 CASSLQFVGSGANVLTF TGTGCCAGCAGCTTACAGTTTGTAGGTTCTGGGGCCAACGTCCTGACTTTC
NA TRBJ2-5 NA TRBV10-3 CAIRAELGQETQYF TGTGCCATCAGGGCGGAACTAGGCCAAGAGACCCAGTACTTC
NA TRBJ2-5 NA TRBV6-1 CASSEGAKSTETQYF TGTGCCAGCAGTGAAGGAGCCAAGTCTACGGAGACCCAGTACTTC
TRBD2 TRBJ2-1 NA TRBV29-1 CSVLGTSGGSRYGNEQFF TGCAGCGTTCTCGGGACTAGCGGGGGGTCAAGGTATGGCAATGAGCAGTTCTTC
TRBD2 TRBJ2-5 NA TRBV7-9 CASSPREGRETQYF TGTGCCAGCAGCCCACGGGAGGGCCGCGAGACCCAGTACTTC